This T cell receptor beta chain comes out of a study of T cell responses to AZD1222 COVID-19 vaccine. Findings and caveats of the study: Spike was spanned by vaccine-associated CD4 TCRs, with dominance at 160-218 and 743-854. The sample set comprised mostly white British donors with more females, and clonal diversity was possibly underestimated.

Note on this clone: Its antigen is currently unknown.

The assay was immunoSEQ multiplex PCR, and TCRdb's table has in-frame clones only and misses some. Found here are some 140,000 clones, about 89% of them singletons; the top ten hold 8% to 10%. CDR1 and CDR2 from the germline V gene are SSHAT and FNYEAQ (reference sequence). There are 14 residues in the CDR3. V was clipped by 5 bases and J by 3 bases, with 14 bases between them. The sample was peripheral blood, taken 28 days after the second AZD1222 dose. The source of this sequence is an adult who received the AZD1222 COVID-19 vaccine. This rearrangement joins TRBV7-7 to TRBJ2-7; D may correspond to TRBD1 or TRBD2 (6 bases each). The CDR3 region has the DNA TGTGCCAGCAGCCCCATGGAGGGGGGCTACGAGCAGTACTTC. Translated: CASSPMEGGYEQYF.